This TCR beta chain is drawn from a study of CD8 T cells in Susac syndrome. Overall study: Within the sequenced Susac syndrome patient group, about six exhibited active disease and about 8 were in remission.

Germline V lookup: CDR1 KGHSH, CDR2 LQKENI. V was shortened by 2 bases and J by 2 bases, with 11 bases between the two germline ends. The CDR3 totals 15 residues. It was negative isolation that provided the CD8+ and CD4+ T cells, whereas TEMRA cells were enriched by FACS. Random hexamers were used to reverse transcribe about 0.5 to 1 ug of RNA. TCRdb recomputed calls from the immunoSEQ multiplex PCR reads with MiXCR, one row per CDR3 protein. This repertoire shows fewer than 90,000 distinct CDR3 sequences, approximately 95% found once; its top ten account for approximately 0.45%. V usage is TRBV18 and J usage is TRBJ2-3; tentatively, D is TRBD1 (6 bases). The sequence derives from a human donor with Susac syndrome. Sequenced material: CD8+ T cells from PBMCs. CDR3 region: CASSPEDRLTDTQYF. The CDR3 DNA reads as TGTGCCAGCTCACCAGAAGACAGGCTCACAGATACGCAGTATTTT.